This TCR beta chain was obtained from a study of Ad26.COV2.S vaccination and SARS-CoV-2 variants. Overall study context: Donor got 5x10^10 or 1x10^11 viral particles of Ad26.COV2.S.

V lost 8 bases, J lost 10 bases, and 24 bases lay in between. This CDR3 is 15 amino acids long. The germline V gene encodes CDR1 MDHEN and CDR2 SYDVKM. Treatment meaning: roughly 19 received Ad26.COV2.S at low or high dose, single or two shots; several received placebo; per-sample allocation not given. Sampling was done on day 63 after the first vaccine or placebo injection. TCRdb's table, derived via immunoSEQ multiplex PCR, lists solely in-frame clones and lacks some. Among about 350,000 clones listed, around 89% were seen once. The V and J genes are TRBV28 and TRBJ1-5, with D possibly being TRBD1 (6 bases). Sequencing used peripheral blood, obtained in a trial of Ad26.COV2.S vaccine versus placebo. The receptor's source is a person aged 18 to 59 who received the Ad26.COV2.S COVID-19 vaccine or a placebo. The CDR3 DNA sequence: TGTGCCAGCGGGAAAAATACAGGGAGCCGGGTCCCCCAGCATTTT. It translates to CASGKNTGSRVPQHF.